The 16 T cell receptor beta chains in this list originate from one sample, sequenced in a study of Ad26.COV2.S vaccination and SARS-CoV-2 variants. Noted treatment: around 19 received Ad26.COV2.S at low or high dose, single or two shots; roughly five received placebo; per-sample allocation not given. Day 63 after the first vaccine or placebo injection was the time point for sampling. Clones were sequenced by immunoSEQ multiplex PCR, and TCRdb holds only the in-frame ones, with some missing. The profile shows 510,000 or so clones, roughly nine tenths of them singletons. Specimen: peripheral blood, collected in a trial of Ad26.COV2.S vaccine versus placebo. These receptors were collected from a person between 18 and 65 years old who received the Ad26.COV2.S COVID-19 vaccine or a placebo.

V and J are TRBV5-6 and TRBJ2-7; possibly TRBD1 or TRBD2 for D (5 bases each). The CDR3 loop spans 14 amino acids. Between the trimmed V and J ends, which lost 6 bases and 3 bases, there was a span of 16 bases. Germline CDR1 is SGHDT and CDR2 is YYEEEE. The CDR3 coding sequence is TGTGCCAGCACCTCTCCGGGGACGAGCTACGAGCAGTACTTC. It encodes CASTSPGTSYEQYF.

The chain carries TRBV6-2 or TRBV6-3 and TRBJ2-7; TRBD2 aligns across 9 bases. Trimming took 0 bases from V and 5 from J; bases not matched to a gene: 14. The V gene's germline CDR1 is MNHEY and CDR2 SVGEGT. The CDR3 contains 18 residues. In nucleotides, the CDR3 is TGTGCCAGCAGTTACTCGAATCGGCGGGCTAGCGGGATCCACGAGCAGTACTTC. It encodes CASSYSNRRASGIHEQYF.

The V call is TRBV27, the J call TRBJ2-7; D is uncertain. The CDR3 runs to 13 residues. Trimming left V 7 bases short and J 3 bases short, with 13 bases between. In germline, CDR1 is MNHEY, CDR2 SMNVEV (reference sequence). This chain's CDR3 is CASKSHLNYEQYF. CDR3 nucleotides: TGTGCCAGCAAATCGCACCTGAACTACGAGCAGTACTTC.

This chain joins TRBV29-1 and TRBJ2-5, with D hard to call. In germline, CDR1 is SQVTM, CDR2 ANQGSEA. This CDR3 spans 10 amino acids. Trimming cost V 6 bases and J 5 bases, with 7 bases left between them. The CDR3: CSVGMETQYF. CDR3 in DNA: TGCAGCGTGGGGATGGAGACCCAGTACTTC.

The rearrangement joins TRBV27 to TRBJ2-7; the D is unclear. The CDR3 sequence is 14 residues long. The germline CDR1 and CDR2 sequences are MNHEY and SMNVEV (reference sequence). Trimming left V 2 bases short and J 8 bases short, with 16 bases between. The DNA for the CDR3 is TGTGCCAGCAGTTTACAGTCTGGACCAGAAAAGCAGTACTTC. Its translation is CASSLQSGPEKQYF.

The rearrangement joins TRBV5-4 to TRBJ2-7, with D perhaps matching TRBD1 or TRBD2 (5 bases each). V was clipped by 6 bases and J by 5 bases, with 15 bases between them. This CDR3 region has 13 residues. Per germline, CDR1 SGHNT and CDR2 YYREEE (reference sequence). The CDR3 protein is CASTHRGTDEQYF. CDR3 DNA: TGTGCCAGCACCCACCGGGGCACCGACGAGCAGTACTTC.

The sample holds many counts of this clone. This chain connects TRBV5-8 to TRBJ2-1, with 8 bases aligning to TRBD2. The germline V gene encodes CDR1 SGHTS and CDR2 YDEGEE. The CDR3 contains 18 residues. V lost 0 bases, J lost 6 bases, and 14 bases stayed unmatched. Written as DNA, the CDR3 is TGTGCCAGCAGCTTGGTAGCCCTAGCGGGTCTAAGTGGCAATGAGCAGTTCTTC. This codes for CASSLVALAGLSGNEQFF.

This clone showed up just once. The J gene is TRBJ2-1, the V gene TRBV13; the D gene is possibly TRBD2 (5 bases). Trimming pared 0 bases from V and 4 bases from J, leaving 10 bases between. The CDR3 covers 15 residues. Germline V lookup: CDR1 PRHDT, CDR2 FYEKMQ (reference sequence). The CDR3 DNA sequence: TGTGCCAGCAGCTTAGGACTAGGTCGGTACAATGAGCAGTTCTTC. Its protein product is CASSLGLGRYNEQFF.

The J gene is TRBJ1-2, the V gene TRBV18; D gene ambiguous. CDR1 is KGHSH and CDR2 is LQKENI in the germline V gene. The V end lost 2 bases, the J end lost 0 bases, and 13 bases lay between the germline ends. The CDR3 spans 16 residues. The CDR3 coding sequence is TGTGCCAGCTCACCAGAGGGCGGGAGTCCTAACTATGGCTACACCTTC. This sequence encodes CASSPEGGSPNYGYTF.

This clone was detected a few times. The chain recombines TRBV5-4 with TRBJ1-1; D gene uncertain. The germline V gene has CDR1 SGHNT and CDR2 YYREEE (reference sequence). V lost 2 bases and J 3 bases, leaving 8 bases between the germline ends. This CDR3 is 13 amino acids long. CDR3 DNA: TGTGCCAGCAGCTTAAAGAGGGACACTGAAGCTTTCTTT. Protein: CASSLKRDTEAFF.

This clone was detected once. This rearrangement joins TRBV7-8 to TRBJ1-3; D is ambiguous. The CDR3 runs 15 residues. Germline CDR1 is SGHVS and CDR2 is FQNEAQ. Trimming removed 2 bases from V and 0 bases from J, with 8 bases in between. In DNA, the CDR3 is TGTGCCAGCAGCTTACAAGCCCTCTCTGGAAACACCATATATTTT. This sequence encodes CASSLQALSGNTIYF.

The chain has TRBV4-3 and TRBJ2-7, with 8 bases that match TRBD2. CDR3 length: 15 amino acids. Germline V gene lookup returns CDR1 LGHNA and CDR2 YSLEER. V lost 1 base and J lost 3; bases outside the gene matches: 5. The CDR3 reads CASSQVASGSYEQYF. The CDR3 DNA reads as TGCGCCAGCAGCCAAGTAGCCAGCGGGAGCTACGAGCAGTACTTC.

V is TRBV14 and J is TRBJ1-6; the match to TRBD1 covers 7 bases. Germline CDR1 and CDR2: SGHDN and FVKESK. After removal of 2 bases from V and 6 bases from J, the junction contained 1 base not matched to a gene. CDR3 size: 14 residues. The CDR3 DNA sequence: TGTGCCAGCAGCCAAAACAGGGGTAATTCACCCCTCCACTTT. It encodes CASSQNRGNSPLHF.

In this sample, this clone turned up a few times. V gene TRBV9 combines with J gene TRBJ2-2; 12 bases are shared with TRBD2. Germline CDR1 and CDR2: SGDLS and YYNGEE. The CDR3 runs 15 residues. J lost 7 bases, V lost 2 bases, and 3 bases had no gene match. The CDR3 sequence is CASSVTSGSGGELFF. The CDR3 DNA is TGTGCCAGCAGCGTGACTAGCGGGAGTGGCGGGGAGCTGTTTTTT.

The rearrangement joins TRBV20-1 to TRBJ2-1; 8 bases map to TRBD2. The CDR3 totals 12 residues. The V gene end was trimmed by 3 bases and the J gene end by 9 bases; junction bases not matched to a gene: 4. CDR1 and CDR2 (germline): DFQATT, SNEGSKA (reference sequence). In nucleotides, the CDR3 is TGCAGTGCTAGTGGGACTAGGGCTGAGCAGTTCTTC. This gives the protein CSASGTRAEQFF.

Comments on this clone: Other DNA sequences of this sample code for an identical CDR3. The chain is built from TRBV27 and TRBJ2-1; 7 bases are a match to TRBD1. V lost 3 bases, J lost 4 bases, and 3 bases stayed unmatched. The CDR3 has 14 amino acids. Germline V gene sequence: CDR1 MNHEY, CDR2 SMNVEV (reference sequence). For the CDR3, the DNA is TGTGCCAGCAGTTTTCAGGGGGTATACAATGAGCAGTTCTTC. Translation: CASSFQGVYNEQFF.